This TCR beta chain was identified during a study of T cells in Graves' hyperthyroidism and ophthalmopathy. The CDR3 has 13 residues. The V and J ends lost 4 bases and 6 bases respectively, with 11 bases between them. From germline, CDR1 is SGHRS and CDR2 YFSETQ. This clonotype was recorded at least ten times. RNA transcripts gave rise to amplified TCR beta CDR3 regions. In the first-round RT-PCR of the TCR CDR3, the HTBI primer set was used. MiXCR, run by TCRdb on the multiplex PCR reads, gives a single entry per CDR3 protein. The sample has under 250,000 distinct CDR3 sequences; approximately 25% are singletons.

Sequencing input: blood. The V and J genes are TRBV5-1 and TRBJ1-5; D is uncertain. The sequence came from a woman aged 40 to 50 with Graves' ophthalmopathy. The CDR3 spells CASSVSGAQPQHF. CDR3 coding DNA: TGCGCCAGCAGCGTATCAGGTGCTCAGCCCCAGCATTTT. The full variable domain, with the rest looked up from reference TRBV5-1 and TRBJ1-5, is KAGVTQTPRYLIKTRGQQVTLSCSPISGHRSVSWYQQTPGQGLQFLFEYFSETQRNKGNFPGRFSGRQFSNSRSEMNVSTLELGDSALYLCASSVSGAQPQHFGDGTRLSIL.